This T cell receptor beta chain was identified during a study of blood T cell repertoires in COVID-19 (dated by TCRdb to between 2020 and 2021). For context, the study as a whole: The collaborator samples originated in the United States, Italy and Spain and spanned the acute and convalescent phases of COVID-19. The prospective study material was composed of cDNA or gDNA derived from T cells, B-cell-depleted T cells, or PBMCs. Subjects who had been exposed to COVID-19, were actively infected with it, or had recovered from it provided the deeply sampled blood TCRbeta repertoires that made up the dataset. A freely available public database, intended as a resource for researchers studying the immune response to SARS-CoV-2, is where the repertoires were released. The samples were drawn from the first 160 participants of the ongoing ImmuneRACE study and from over a thousand subjects provided by 6 global collaborators. Sample metadata almost always included a de-identified subject ID, COVID-19 status, age in years and sex. Where HLA class I and class II types were available, the types were taken from metadata supplied by the sample provider, not from assay-based typing. The paper's findings and limits, for the study overall: The quantity of clinical and demographic metadata differed by source and by participant and was supplied without curation.

In regard to this clone: There is no known antigen for this receptor. It has no much larger one-base neighbor in the sample; base qualities were not kept.

Whole blood was collected in K2EDTA tubes by collaborating institutions according to the institutions' own protocols. For TCRbeta analysis, collaborator samples were shipped as frozen whole blood, as isolated PBMCs, or as DNA extracted from either sample type. TCRbeta CDR3 regions were amplified from genomic DNA by means of the immunoSEQ Assay, a bias-controlled multiplex PCR. The paper's data handling went like this. Within the assay, amplification of reference gene primers was used to estimate how many nucleated cells each sample contained. To quantify the absolute abundance of each unique TCRbeta CDR3 rearrangement, sequence reads were collapsed and filtered. For each sample, productive Simpson clonality was calculated as the square root of Simpson's diversity index across productive rearrangements. Sourced from immuneACCESS, this table was stored by TCRdb with only in-frame sequences that have V and J called. A share of the clones is absent; for the studies checked, an unresolved V gene accounts for under half, and the remainder has no known explanation. V, J and clone size are those of that table, while D and trimming were read from the DNA. Counted in this sample were 170,000 or so clones; around 86% of them appeared once. Of the sample, 2.7% falls within the top ten clones.

V and J are truncated by 2 bases and 6 bases respectively, leaving an intervening sequence of 5 bases. The CDR3, from cysteine to phenylalanine, totals 12 residues. The kept DNA is CDR3 alone, 36 bases in frame from the first base. The germline V gene (reference sequence) yields MNHEY for CDR1 and SMNVEV for CDR2. The sequence was collected from a man aged 40-50 years with active or convalescent COVID-19. The chain couples TRBV27 to TRBJ1-5; no confident D gene assignment can be made. Sequenced sample: peripheral blood. The DNA reads TGTGCCAGCAGTTTACCAGGTCAGCCCCAGCATTTT. This translates into CASSLPGQPQHF.